This is a list of T cell receptor beta chains from one sample in a study of T cell responses to AZD1222 COVID-19 vaccine. Libraries were prepared by immunoSEQ multiplex PCR; TCRdb keeps only in-frame clonotypes and omits some of them. The sample has around 190,000 clones, roughly 94% seen once. Here the sequenced sample was peripheral blood, taken 28 days after the second AZD1222 dose. Receptor source: an adult who received the AZD1222 COVID-19 vaccine. Both conserved end residues are part of each CDR3. The D gene is left open where the match is weak. Clone sizes are given selectively: once, few, many, or a class where the clone is expanded.

V gene: TRBV5-1; clone size: .; D gene: .; J gene: TRBJ2-5; CDR3 DNA: TGCGCCAGCAGCTTGGCCATTGGAGAGACCCAGTACTTC; CDR3 protein: CASSLAIGETQYF
V gene: TRBV2; clone size: .; D gene: .; J gene: TRBJ1-5; CDR3 DNA: TGTGCCAGCAGTGTATATAGCAATCAGCCCCAGCATTTT; CDR3 protein: CASSVYSNQPQHF
V gene: TRBV7-8; clone size: .; D gene: .; J gene: TRBJ1-5; CDR3 DNA: TGTGCCAGCCGACAGGCTAGCAATCAGCCCCAGCATTTT; CDR3 protein: CASRQASNQPQHF
V gene: TRBV4-1; clone size: .; D gene: TRBD2; J gene: TRBJ2-1; CDR3 DNA: TGCGCCAGCAGCTCCCCGGGAGGCAGGAATTGGTATGAGCAGTTCTTC; CDR3 protein: CASSSPGGRNWYEQFF
V gene: TRBV2; clone size: once; D gene: .; J gene: TRBJ1-1; CDR3 DNA: TGTGCCAGCAGTGATGGTCAGACTGAAGCTTTCTTT; CDR3 protein: CASSDGQTEAFF
V gene: TRBV19; clone size: .; D gene: .; J gene: TRBJ2-5; CDR3 DNA: TGTGCCAGTAGTACACGACAGAACCAAGAGACCCAGTACTTC; CDR3 protein: CASSTRQNQETQYF
V gene: TRBV30; clone size: .; D gene: TRBD1; J gene: TRBJ1-5; CDR3 DNA: TGTGCCTCCGACAGGGGAAGCAATCAGCCCCAGCATTTT; CDR3 protein: CASDRGSNQPQHF
V gene: TRBV6-2/TRBV6-3; clone size: .; D gene: .; J gene: TRBJ1-2; CDR3 DNA: TGTGCCAGCAGTTCACGCGGAGGTTCGGGCTACACCTTC; CDR3 protein: CASSSRGGSGYTF
V gene: TRBV7-9; clone size: .; D gene: .; J gene: TRBJ1-4; CDR3 DNA: TGTGCCAGCAGCTTGAGCGGGTTGGCTAATGAAAAACTGTTTTTT; CDR3 protein: CASSLSGLANEKLFF
V gene: TRBV28; clone size: .; D gene: .; J gene: TRBJ2-3; CDR3 DNA: TGTGCCAGCAGTCCCTTGGCCGGGGCGGTCACAGATACGCAGTATTTT; CDR3 protein: CASSPLAGAVTDTQYF
V gene: TRBV11-2; clone size: .; D gene: .; J gene: TRBJ1-2; CDR3 DNA: TGTGCCAGCAGCCTTGGGGCGGGTTATGGCTACACCTTC; CDR3 protein: CASSLGAGYGYTF